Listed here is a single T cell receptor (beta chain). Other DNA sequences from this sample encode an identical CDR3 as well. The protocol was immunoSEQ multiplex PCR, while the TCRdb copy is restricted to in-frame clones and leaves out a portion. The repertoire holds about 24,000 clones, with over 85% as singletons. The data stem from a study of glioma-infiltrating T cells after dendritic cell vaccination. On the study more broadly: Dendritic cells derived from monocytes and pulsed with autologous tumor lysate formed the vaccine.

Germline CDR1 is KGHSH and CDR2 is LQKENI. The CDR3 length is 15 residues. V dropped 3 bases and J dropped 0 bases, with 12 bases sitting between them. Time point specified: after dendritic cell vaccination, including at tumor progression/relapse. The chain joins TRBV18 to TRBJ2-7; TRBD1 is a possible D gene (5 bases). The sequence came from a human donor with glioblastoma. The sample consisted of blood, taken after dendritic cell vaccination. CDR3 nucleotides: TGTGCCAGCTCACCCGGCCAGGGTGGCTCCTACGAGCAGTACTTC. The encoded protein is CASSPGQGGSYEQYF.